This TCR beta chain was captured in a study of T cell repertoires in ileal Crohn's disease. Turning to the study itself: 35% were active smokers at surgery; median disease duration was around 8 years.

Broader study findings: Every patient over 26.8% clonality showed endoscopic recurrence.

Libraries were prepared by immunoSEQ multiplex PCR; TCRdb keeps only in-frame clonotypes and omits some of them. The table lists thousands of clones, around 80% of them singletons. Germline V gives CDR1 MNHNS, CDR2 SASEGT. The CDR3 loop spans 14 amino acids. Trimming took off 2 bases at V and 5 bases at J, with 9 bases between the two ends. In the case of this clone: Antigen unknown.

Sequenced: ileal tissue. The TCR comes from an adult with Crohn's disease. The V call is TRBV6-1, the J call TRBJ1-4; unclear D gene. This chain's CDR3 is CASSEQAANEKLFF. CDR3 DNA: TGTGCCAGCAGTGAACAGGCAGCAAATGAAAAACTGTTTTTT.